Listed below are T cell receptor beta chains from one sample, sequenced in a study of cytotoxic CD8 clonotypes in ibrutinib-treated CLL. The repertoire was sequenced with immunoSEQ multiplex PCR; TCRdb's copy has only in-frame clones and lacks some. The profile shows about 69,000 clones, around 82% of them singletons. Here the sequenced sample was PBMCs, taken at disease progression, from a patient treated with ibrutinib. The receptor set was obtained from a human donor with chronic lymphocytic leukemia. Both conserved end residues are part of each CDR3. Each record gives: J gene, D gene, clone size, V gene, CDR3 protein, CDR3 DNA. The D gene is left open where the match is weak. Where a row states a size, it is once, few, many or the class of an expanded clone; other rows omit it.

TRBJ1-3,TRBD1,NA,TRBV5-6,CASSPDRGRFGNTIYF,TGTGCCAGCAGCCCAGACAGGGGTCGTTTTGGAAACACCATATATTTT
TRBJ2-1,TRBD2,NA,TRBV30,CVLAGPYNEQFF,TGTGTTCTAGCGGGACCTTACAATGAGCAGTTCTTC
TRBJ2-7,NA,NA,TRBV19,CASSIGQEQYF,TGTGCCAGTAGTATTGGGCAGGAGCAGTACTTC
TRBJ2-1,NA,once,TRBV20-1,CSARRNEQFF,TGCAGTGCTAGGCGGAACGAGCAGTTCTTC
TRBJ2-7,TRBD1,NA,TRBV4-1,CASSRSPGQTSYEQYF,TGCGCCAGCAGCCGCTCACCGGGACAGACCTCCTACGAGCAGTACTTC
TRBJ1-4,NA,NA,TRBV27,CASRTSYGSEKLFF,TGTGCCAGCAGAACTTCCTACGGGAGTGAAAAACTGTTTTTT
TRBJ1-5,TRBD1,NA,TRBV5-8,CASSLYRGERNQPQHF,TGTGCCAGCAGCTTGTACAGGGGGGAGCGCAATCAGCCCCAGCATTTT
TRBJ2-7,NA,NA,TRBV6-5,CASSYRGGGYEQYF,TGTGCCAGCAGTTACAGGGGAGGGGGCTACGAGCAGTACTTC
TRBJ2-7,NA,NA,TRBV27,CASSHIGQPYEQYF,TGTGCCAGCAGCCACATAGGCCAACCCTACGAGCAGTACTTC
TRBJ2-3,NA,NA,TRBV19,CASSIDGQLAQSATDTQYF,TGTGCCAGTAGTATAGATGGGCAGCTAGCGCAAAGCGCCACAGATACGCAGTATTTT
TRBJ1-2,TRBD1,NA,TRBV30,CAFTRDRSTYGYTF,TGTGCCTTTACCCGGGACAGAAGTACCTATGGCTACACCTTC
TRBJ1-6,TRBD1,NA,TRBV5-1,CASSGTGSAYSPLHF,TGCGCCAGCAGCGGGACAGGGTCGGCGTATTCACCCCTCCACTTT
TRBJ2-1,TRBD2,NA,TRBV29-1,CSVRRTSGTGNEQFF,TGCAGCGTCCGCCGGACTAGCGGGACAGGCAATGAGCAGTTCTTC
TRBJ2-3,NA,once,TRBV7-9,CASSLASGRGFTDTQYF,TGTGCCAGCAGCTTAGCTAGTGGCAGGGGATTCACAGATACGCAGTATTTT
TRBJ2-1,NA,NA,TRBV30,CAWSVMGPGNEQFF,TGTGCCTGGAGTGTAATGGGACCGGGTAATGAGCAGTTCTTC
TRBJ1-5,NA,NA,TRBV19,CASSTSTGTTTPFISNQPQHF,TGTGCCAGTAGTACGTCGACGGGAACAACAACCCCCTTTATTAGCAATCAGCCCCAGCATTTT
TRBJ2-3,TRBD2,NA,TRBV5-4,CASSGRTSRTDTQYF,TGTGCCAGCAGCGGAAGGACTAGTAGGACAGATACGCAGTATTTT
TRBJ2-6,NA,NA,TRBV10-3,CAISESRSGANVLTF,TGTGCCATCAGTGAGTCTCGCTCTGGGGCCAACGTCCTGACTTTC
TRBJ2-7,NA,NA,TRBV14,CASSQTPPIANEQYF,TGTGCCAGCAGCCAAACTCCACCTATAGCCAACGAGCAGTACTTC
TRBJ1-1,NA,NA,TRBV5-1,CASTWDFNTEAFF,TGCGCCAGCACCTGGGACTTTAACACTGAAGCTTTCTTT
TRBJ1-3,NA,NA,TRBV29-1,CSVEDGGNTIYF,TGCAGCGTTGAAGACGGGGGAAACACCATATATTTT
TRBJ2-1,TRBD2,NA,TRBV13,CASSLQGLTSGSPHEQFF,TGTGCCAGCAGCTTACAGGGATTGACTAGCGGGAGCCCCCATGAGCAGTTCTTC
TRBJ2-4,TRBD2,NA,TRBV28,CASRLAGRRQNIQYF,TGTGCCAGCAGGTTAGCGGGGCGCCGCCAAAACATTCAGTACTTC